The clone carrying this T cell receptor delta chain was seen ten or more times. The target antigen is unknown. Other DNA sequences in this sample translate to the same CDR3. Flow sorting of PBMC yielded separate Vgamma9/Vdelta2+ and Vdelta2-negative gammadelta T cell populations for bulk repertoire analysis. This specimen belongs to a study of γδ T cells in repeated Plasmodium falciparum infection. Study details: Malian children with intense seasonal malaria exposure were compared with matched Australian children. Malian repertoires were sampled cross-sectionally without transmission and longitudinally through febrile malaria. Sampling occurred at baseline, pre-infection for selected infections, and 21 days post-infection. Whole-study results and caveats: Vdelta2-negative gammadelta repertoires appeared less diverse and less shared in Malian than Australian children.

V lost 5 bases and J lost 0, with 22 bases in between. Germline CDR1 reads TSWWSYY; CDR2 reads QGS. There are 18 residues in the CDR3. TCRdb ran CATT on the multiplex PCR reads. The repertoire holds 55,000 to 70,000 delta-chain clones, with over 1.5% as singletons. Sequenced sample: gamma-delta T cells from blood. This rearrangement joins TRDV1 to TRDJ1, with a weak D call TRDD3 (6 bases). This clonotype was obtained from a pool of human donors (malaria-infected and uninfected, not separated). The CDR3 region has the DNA TGTGCTCTTGGGATACACCTAGGCCTGGGGACCCACACCGATAAACTCATCTTT. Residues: CALGIHLGLGTHTDKLIF.